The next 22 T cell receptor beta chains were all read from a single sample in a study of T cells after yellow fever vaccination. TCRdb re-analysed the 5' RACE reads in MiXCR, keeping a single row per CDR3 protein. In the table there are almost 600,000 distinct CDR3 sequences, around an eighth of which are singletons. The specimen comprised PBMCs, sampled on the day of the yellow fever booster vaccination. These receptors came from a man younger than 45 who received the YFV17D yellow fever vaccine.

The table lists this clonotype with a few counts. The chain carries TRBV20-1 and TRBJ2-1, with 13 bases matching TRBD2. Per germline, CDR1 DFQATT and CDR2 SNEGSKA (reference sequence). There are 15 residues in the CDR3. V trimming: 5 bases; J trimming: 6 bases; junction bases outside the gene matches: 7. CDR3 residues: CSAGGLAGSVNEQFF. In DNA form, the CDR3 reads TGCAGTGCTGGGGGACTAGCGGGATCTGTCAATGAGCAGTTCTTC.

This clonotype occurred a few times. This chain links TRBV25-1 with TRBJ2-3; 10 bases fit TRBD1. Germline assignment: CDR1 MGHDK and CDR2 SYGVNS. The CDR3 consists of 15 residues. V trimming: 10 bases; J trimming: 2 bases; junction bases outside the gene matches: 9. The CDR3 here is CAIPGTGENTDTQYF. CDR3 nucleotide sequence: TGTGCCATCCCAGGGACAGGGGAGAACACAGATACGCAGTATTTT.

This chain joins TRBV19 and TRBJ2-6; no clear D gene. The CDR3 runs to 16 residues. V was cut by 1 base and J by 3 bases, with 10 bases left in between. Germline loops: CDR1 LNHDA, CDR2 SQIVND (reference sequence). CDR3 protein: CASSIVKSYGANVLTF. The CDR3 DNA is TGTGCCAGTAGTATAGTGAAGTCCTATGGGGCCAACGTCCTGACTTTC.

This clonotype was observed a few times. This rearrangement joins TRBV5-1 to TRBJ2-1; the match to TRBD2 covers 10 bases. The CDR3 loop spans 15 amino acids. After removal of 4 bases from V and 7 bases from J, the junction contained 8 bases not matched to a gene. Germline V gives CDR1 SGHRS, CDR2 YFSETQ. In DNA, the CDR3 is TGCGCCAGCAGCCCTTATAGCGGGAGGCAAAATGAGCAGTTCTTC. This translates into CASSPYSGRQNEQFF.

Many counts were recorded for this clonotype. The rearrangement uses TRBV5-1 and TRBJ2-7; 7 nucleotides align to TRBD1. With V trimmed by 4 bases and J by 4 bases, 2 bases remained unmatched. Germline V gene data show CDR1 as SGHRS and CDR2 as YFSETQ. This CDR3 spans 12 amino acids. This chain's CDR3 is CASSVTGYEQYF. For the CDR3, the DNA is TGCGCCAGCAGCGTGACAGGGTACGAGCAGTACTTC.

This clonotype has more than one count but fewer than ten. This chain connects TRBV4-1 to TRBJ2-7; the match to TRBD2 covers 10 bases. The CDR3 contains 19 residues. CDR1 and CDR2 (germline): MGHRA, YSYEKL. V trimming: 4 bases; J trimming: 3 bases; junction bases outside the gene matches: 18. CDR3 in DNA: TGCGCCAGCAGCCGAGAAAGCGGGAGGGATACTAAACTCTTCTACGAGCAGTACTTC. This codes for CASSRESGRDTKLFYEQYF.

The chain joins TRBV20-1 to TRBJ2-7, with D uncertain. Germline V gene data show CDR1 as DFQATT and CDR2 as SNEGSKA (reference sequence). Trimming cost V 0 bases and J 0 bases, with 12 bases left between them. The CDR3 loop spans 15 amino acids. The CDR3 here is CSARDEAISSYEQYF. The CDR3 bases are TGCAGTGCTAGAGATGAGGCTATAAGCTCCTACGAGCAGTACTTC.

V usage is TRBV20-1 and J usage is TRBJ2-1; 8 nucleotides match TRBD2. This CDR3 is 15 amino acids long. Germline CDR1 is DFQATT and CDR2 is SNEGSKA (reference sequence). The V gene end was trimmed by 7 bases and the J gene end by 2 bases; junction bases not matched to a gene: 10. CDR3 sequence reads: CSVGLAGGAYNEQFF. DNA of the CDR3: TGCAGTGTAGGTCTGGCGGGGGGTGCCTACAATGAGCAGTTCTTC.

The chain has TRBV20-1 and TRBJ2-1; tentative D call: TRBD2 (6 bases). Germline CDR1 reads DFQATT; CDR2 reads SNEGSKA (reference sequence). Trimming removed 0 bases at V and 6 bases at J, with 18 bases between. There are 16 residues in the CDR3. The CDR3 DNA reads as TGCAGTGCTAGAGATTGGGGGAGGAAACACCCCAATGAGCAGTTCTTC. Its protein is CSARDWGRKHPNEQFF.

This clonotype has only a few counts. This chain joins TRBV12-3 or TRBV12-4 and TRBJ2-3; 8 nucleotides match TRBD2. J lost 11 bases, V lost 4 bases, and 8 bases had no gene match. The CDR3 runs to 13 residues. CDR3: CASSSLTGGKQYF. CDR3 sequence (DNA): TGTGCCAGCAGTTCCCTAACGGGGGGGAAGCAGTATTTT.

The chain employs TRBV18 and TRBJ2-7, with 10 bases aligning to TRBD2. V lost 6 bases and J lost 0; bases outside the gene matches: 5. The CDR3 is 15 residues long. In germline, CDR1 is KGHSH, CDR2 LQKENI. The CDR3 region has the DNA TGTGCCAGCTCCAGCACTAGCGGGGCCTCCTACGAGCAGTACTTC. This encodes CASSSTSGASYEQYF.

The CDR3 loop is CASGQPNSPLHF. The CDR3 nucleotides are TGTGCCAGCGGACAGCCAAATTCACCCCTCCACTTT. V is TRBV11-2 and J is TRBJ1-6, with D perhaps TRBD1 (6 bases). V lost 8 bases and J lost 7, with 9 bases in between. CDR1 is SGHAT, CDR2 FQNNGV, per germline. This CDR3 has 12 residues. Full variable domain (missing parts from reference TRBV11-2 and TRBJ1-6): EAGVAQSPRYKIIEKRQSVAFWCNPISGHATLYWYQQILGQGPKLLIQFQNNGVVDDSQLPKDRFSAERLKGVDSTLKIQPAKLEDSAVYLCASGQPNSPLHFGNGTRLTVT.

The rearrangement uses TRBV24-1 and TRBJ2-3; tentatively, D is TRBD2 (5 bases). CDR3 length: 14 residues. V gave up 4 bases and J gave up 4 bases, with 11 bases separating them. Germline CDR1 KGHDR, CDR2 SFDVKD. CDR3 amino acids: CATSDGGLADTQYF. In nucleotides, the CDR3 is TGTGCCACCAGTGACGGAGGATTGGCAGATACGCAGTATTTT.

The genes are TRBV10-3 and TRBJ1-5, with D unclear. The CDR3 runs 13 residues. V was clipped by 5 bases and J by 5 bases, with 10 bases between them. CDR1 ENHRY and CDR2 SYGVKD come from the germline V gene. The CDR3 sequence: CAISFGLDQPQHF. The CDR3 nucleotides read TGTGCCATCAGTTTTGGGTTGGATCAGCCCCAGCATTTT.

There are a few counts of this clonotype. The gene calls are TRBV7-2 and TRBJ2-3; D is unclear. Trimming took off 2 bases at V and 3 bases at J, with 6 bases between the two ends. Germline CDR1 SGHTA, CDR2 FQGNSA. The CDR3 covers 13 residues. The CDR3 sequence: CASSLPPTDTQYF. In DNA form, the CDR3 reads TGTGCCAGCAGCTTACCCCCTACAGATACGCAGTATTTT.

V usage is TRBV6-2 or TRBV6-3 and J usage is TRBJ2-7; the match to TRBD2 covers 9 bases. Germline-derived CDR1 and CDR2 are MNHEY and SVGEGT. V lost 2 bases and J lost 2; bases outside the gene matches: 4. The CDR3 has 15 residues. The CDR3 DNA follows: TGTGCCAGCAGTTACGCAAGCGGGAGGACCTACGAGCAGTACTTC. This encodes CASSYASGRTYEQYF.

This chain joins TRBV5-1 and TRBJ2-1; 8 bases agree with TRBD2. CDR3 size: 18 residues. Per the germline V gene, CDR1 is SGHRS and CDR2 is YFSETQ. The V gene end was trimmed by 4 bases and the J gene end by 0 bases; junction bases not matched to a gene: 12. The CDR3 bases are TGCGCCAGCAGCCGGTCGGGGCGGGAGGCGGGCTCCTACAATGAGCAGTTCTTC. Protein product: CASSRSGREAGSYNEQFF.

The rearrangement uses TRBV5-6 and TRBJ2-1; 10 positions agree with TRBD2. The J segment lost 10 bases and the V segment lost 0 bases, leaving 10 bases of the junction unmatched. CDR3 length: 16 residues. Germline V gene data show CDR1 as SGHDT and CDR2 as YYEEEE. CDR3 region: CASSLAPSGSLREQFF. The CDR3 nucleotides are TGTGCCAGCAGCTTGGCCCCTAGCGGGAGCCTTCGGGAGCAGTTCTTC.

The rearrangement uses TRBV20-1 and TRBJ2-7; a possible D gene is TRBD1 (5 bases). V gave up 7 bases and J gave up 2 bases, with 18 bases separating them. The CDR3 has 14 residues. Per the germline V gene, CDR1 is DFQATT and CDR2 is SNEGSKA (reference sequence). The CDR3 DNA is TGCAGTGTCTACGTCCTCCAGGACACCTACGAGCAGTACTTC. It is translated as CSVYVLQDTYEQYF.

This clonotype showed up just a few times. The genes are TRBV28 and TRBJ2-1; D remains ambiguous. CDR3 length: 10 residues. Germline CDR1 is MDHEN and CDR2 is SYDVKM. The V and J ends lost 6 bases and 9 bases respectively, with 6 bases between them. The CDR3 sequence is CASSSIEQFF. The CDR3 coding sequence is TGTGCCAGCAGCTCCATTGAGCAGTTCTTC. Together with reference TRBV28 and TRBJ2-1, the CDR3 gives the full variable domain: DVKVTQSSRYLVKRTGEKVFLECVQDMDHENMFWYRQDPGLGLRLIYFSYDVKMKEKGDIPEGYSVSREKKERFSLILESASTNQTSMYLCASSSIEQFFGPGTRLTVL.

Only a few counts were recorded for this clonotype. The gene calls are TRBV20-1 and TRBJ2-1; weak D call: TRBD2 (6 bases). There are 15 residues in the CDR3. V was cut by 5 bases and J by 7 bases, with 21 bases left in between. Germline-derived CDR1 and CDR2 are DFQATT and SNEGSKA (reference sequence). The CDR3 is CSASWRLERGNEQFF. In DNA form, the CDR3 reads TGCAGTGCTTCATGGAGACTAGAGAGAGGGAATGAGCAGTTCTTC.

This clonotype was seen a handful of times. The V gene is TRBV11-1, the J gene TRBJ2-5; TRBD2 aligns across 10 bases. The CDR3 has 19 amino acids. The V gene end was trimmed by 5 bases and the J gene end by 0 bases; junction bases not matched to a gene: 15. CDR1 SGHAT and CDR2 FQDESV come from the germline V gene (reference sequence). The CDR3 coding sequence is TGTGCCAGCAGCACCCCGAAACGAGGACTAGCGGAAAACCAAGAGACCCAGTACTTC. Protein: CASSTPKRGLAENQETQYF.